The 28 T cell receptor beta chains listed next were all sequenced from one sample in a study of cytomegalovirus exposure and HLA in healthy donors. Use of 60 Vbeta and 13 Jbeta primers characterized the PCR. Produced via immunoSEQ multiplex PCR; TCRdb's table is partial and in-frame only. The sample yields approximately 190,000 clones, roughly 87% seen once. Source material: PBMCs. The source of these receptors is a boy between 2 and 15 years old in good health and CMV-seronegative.

This clone was detected only once. The V gene is TRBV7-9, the J gene TRBJ2-7, with 11 bases that match TRBD2. The CDR3 covers 17 residues. CDR1 and CDR2 (germline): SEHNR, FQNEAQ (reference sequence). V lost 5 bases and J lost 7; bases outside the gene matches: 16. The CDR3 DNA is TGTGCCAGCAGCCCCCGGCTAGCGGGGGGCCGGAATTGGGAGCAGTACTTC. Translating gives CASSPRLAGGRNWEQYF.

The chain is built from TRBV15 and TRBJ2-7, with TRBD1 matching over 7 bases. The CDR3 has 16 residues. CDR1 and CDR2 from the germline V gene are LNHNV and YYDKDF (reference sequence). J was trimmed by 0 bases and V by 3 bases; bases with no gene match: 8. CDR3 sequence reads: CATSSPIRDSSYEQYF. The DNA of the CDR3 is TGTGCCACCAGCAGCCCGATCAGGGACAGCTCCTACGAGCAGTACTTC.

The V and J genes are TRBV28 and TRBJ2-7; possible D gene TRBD2, 6 bases. V was trimmed by 6 bases and J by 1 base, leaving 19 bases between them. The CDR3 has 16 amino acids. Germline CDR1 MDHEN, CDR2 SYDVKM. The CDR3 bases are TGTGCCAGCAGCCAGGGCGGGGCAGGAATTTCCTACGAGCAGTACTTC. It specifies CASSQGGAGISYEQYF.

The J gene is TRBJ2-3, the V gene TRBV28; 7 bases align to TRBD2. Germline-derived CDR1 and CDR2 are MDHEN and SYDVKM. The CDR3 length is 15 residues. V lost 2 bases to trimming and J lost 3 bases; unmatched junction nucleotides: 5. The CDR3 DNA is TGTGCCAGCAGTTTACTAGCGGTAGGAACAGATACGCAGTATTTT. Residues: CASSLLAVGTDTQYF.

This chain connects TRBV4-2 to TRBJ1-1; 8 nucleotides line up with TRBD1. The V segment lost 0 bases and the J segment 1 base; nucleotides outside the gene matches: 4. Germline V gene data show CDR1 as LGHNA and CDR2 as YNFKEQ. The CDR3 is made up of 16 amino acids. The CDR3 loop reads CASSQEGTGGNTEAFF. The CDR3 nucleotides read TGTGCCAGCAGCCAAGAAGGGACAGGTGGGAACACTGAAGCTTTCTTT.

The V call is TRBV6-5, the J call TRBJ1-5; perhaps TRBD1 as D (5 bases). Germline-derived CDR1 and CDR2 are MNHEY and SVGAGI. The length of the CDR3 is 16 residues. Trimming left V 0 bases short and J 6 bases short, with 15 bases between. The CDR3 loop reads CASSYSASRAGQPQHF. CDR3 nucleotides: TGTGCCAGCAGTTACTCCGCGAGCAGGGCTGGTCAGCCCCAGCATTTT.

The chain links TRBV6-4 to TRBJ2-3; TRBD2 agrees at 14 bases. The CDR3 is made up of 16 amino acids. Germline-derived CDR1 and CDR2 are MRHNA and SNTAGT. The J segment lost 4 bases and the V segment lost 4 bases, leaving 4 bases of the junction unmatched. The CDR3 is CASSAGLAGASDTQYF. For the CDR3, the DNA is TGTGCCAGCAGTGCGGGACTAGCGGGAGCTTCAGATACGCAGTATTTT.

This chain joins TRBV27 and TRBJ2-7; D is unresolved. CDR1 is MNHEY, CDR2 SMNVEV, per germline (reference sequence). This CDR3 is built from 12 residues. Deletions cut 5 bases from V and 4 bases from J, with 9 bases between. Here the CDR3 reads CASSQRGYEQYF. CDR3 in DNA: TGTGCCAGCAGTCAACGAGGATACGAGCAGTACTTC.

The chain uses TRBV5-1 and TRBJ1-1; 12 positions match TRBD1. CDR1 and CDR2 (germline): SGHRS, YFSETQ. The CDR3 sequence is 18 residues long. V shed 1 base, J shed 3 bases, and the junction held 10 bases outside the gene matches. The CDR3 DNA follows: TGCGCCAGCAGCTTGTCCGCGCGGGACAGGGGGCCGTACACTGAAGCTTTCTTT. Translation: CASSLSARDRGPYTEAFF.

The rearrangement uses TRBV4-1 and TRBJ2-6; D is possibly TRBD1 (5 bases). Trimming cost V 2 bases and J 2 bases, with 19 bases left between them. CDR1 and CDR2 from the germline V gene are MGHRA and YSYEKL. This CDR3 region has 19 residues. CDR3 loop: CASSQFYGQGIAGANVLTF. CDR3 DNA sequence: TGCGCCAGCAGCCAATTCTACGGGCAGGGAATCGCTGGGGCCAACGTCCTGACTTTC.

The chain is built from TRBV7-9 and TRBJ2-7, with 7 nucleotides matching TRBD1. The CDR3 has 16 amino acids. The V and J ends lost 1 base and 0 bases, in that order; junction bases with no gene match: 6. Germline V gives CDR1 SEHNR, CDR2 FQNEAQ (reference sequence). Written as DNA, the CDR3 is TGTGCCAGCAGCTTAGTAGGGGGCATCCCCTCCTACGAGCAGTACTTC. Protein product: CASSLVGGIPSYEQYF. Variable domain in full (rest from reference TRBV7-9 and TRBJ2-7): DTGVSQNPRHKITKRGQNVTFRCDPISEHNRLYWYRQTLGQGPEFLTYFQNEAQLEKSRLLSDRFSAERPKGSFSTLEIQRTEQGDSAMYLCASSLVGGIPSYEQYFGPGTRLTVT.

CDR3 sequence (DNA): TGTGCCAGTACAAAACTAATGAACACTGAAGCTTTCTTT. Residues: CASTKLMNTEAFF. V usage is TRBV19 and J usage is TRBJ1-1; the D is unclear. Trimming took off 7 bases at V and 0 bases at J, with 9 bases between the two ends. CDR3 length: 13 amino acids. The germline V gene has CDR1 LNHDA and CDR2 SQIVND (reference sequence).

This chain links TRBV25-1 with TRBJ1-2; TRBD1 matches 7 bases. This CDR3 has 12 amino acids. V dropped 11 bases and J dropped 7; count of bases not matched to a gene: 10. CDR1 and CDR2 from the germline V gene are MGHDK and SYGVNS. The CDR3 DNA sequence: TGTGCCGTAAGGACAGGTCTAGGTGGCTACACCTTC. It encodes CAVRTGLGGYTF.

The chain joins TRBV7-9 to TRBJ1-2; TRBD1 matches 7 bases. CDR1 is SEHNR and CDR2 is FQNEAQ in the germline V gene (reference sequence). The CDR3 contains 13 residues. The V and J ends lost 3 bases and 5 bases, in that order; junction bases with no gene match: 3. This chain's CDR3 is CASSLGQTYGYTF. The CDR3 DNA is TGTGCCAGCAGCTTGGGACAGACTTATGGCTACACCTTC. The whole variable domain, remainder taken from reference TRBV7-9 and TRBJ1-2, is DTGVSQNPRHKITKRGQNVTFRCDPISEHNRLYWYRQTLGQGPEFLTYFQNEAQLEKSRLLSDRFSAERPKGSFSTLEIQRTEQGDSAMYLCASSLGQTYGYTFGSGTRLTVV.

The chain employs TRBV10-2 and TRBJ2-5; 11 bases match TRBD2. This CDR3 region has 17 residues. Unmatched junction bases numbered 8, after V lost 4 bases and J lost 1 base. Germline assignment: CDR1 WSHSY and CDR2 SAAADI. In nucleotides, the CDR3 is TGCGCCAGCAGTGTTTACTCTAGCGGGGGGATCCAAGAGACCCAGTACTTC. Its protein product is CASSVYSSGGIQETQYF.

The rearrangement uses TRBV28 and TRBJ1-2; possible D gene TRBD1, 5 bases. The V and J ends lost 2 bases and 6 bases respectively, with 13 bases between them. This CDR3 comprises 14 residues. Germline loops: CDR1 MDHEN, CDR2 SYDVKM. The CDR3 DNA sequence: TGTGCCAGCAGTTTAGCTGACAGAGCAAATGGCTACACCTTC. Protein: CASSLADRANGYTF.

The chain is built from TRBV11-2 and TRBJ2-1; the match to TRBD2 covers 13 bases. Germline V CDR1 and CDR2: SGHAT, FQNNGV. The CDR3 consists of 16 residues. The junction had 11 bases not matched to a gene; V was cut back by 8 bases and J by 7 bases. The CDR3 DNA follows: TGTGCCAGCCGCCAAGGAAGGACTAGCGGGGGTAATGAGCAGTTCTTC. This codes for CASRQGRTSGGNEQFF.

The V and J genes are TRBV25-1 and TRBJ2-7; 7 bases are shared with TRBD1. The CDR3 consists of 11 residues. V dropped 6 bases and J dropped 6; count of bases not matched to a gene: 2. The germline V gene has CDR1 MGHDK and CDR2 SYGVNS. As DNA, the CDR3 is TGTGCCAGCAGAAGACAGGGCGAGCAGTACTTC. This encodes CASRRQGEQYF.

As regards this clone: An end of the junction does not agree with germline; a read error may underlie this. The chain recombines TRBV7-9 with TRBJ2-1; weak D call: TRBD1 (6 bases). CDR1 SEHNR and CDR2 FQNEAQ come from the germline V gene (reference sequence). The CDR3 covers 16 residues. CDR3 sequence reads: CSSSLATRLDRFEQFF. CDR3 DNA: TGTTCCAGCAGCTTAGCGACCCGCCTTGACAGGTTTGAGCAGTTCTTC. The variable domain in full, with the rest retrieved from reference TRBV7-9 and TRBJ2-1, is DTGVSQNPRHKITKRGQNVTFRCDPISEHNRLYWYRQTLGQGPEFLTYFQNEAQLEKSRLLSDRFSAERPKGSFSTLEIQRTEQGDSAMYLCSSSLATRLDRFEQFFGPGTRLTVL.

The count of this clone is one. The V gene is TRBV11-3, the J gene TRBJ2-5; D ambiguous. V lost 0 bases to trimming and J lost 5 bases, with 4 bases between them. The CDR3 sequence is 12 residues long. CDR1 and CDR2 (germline): SGHNT, YENEEA. CDR3 DNA sequence: TGTGCCAGCAGCTTAGATCAGGAGACCCAGTACTTC. Protein sequence: CASSLDQETQYF.

The CDR3 DNA reads TGTGCCAGCAGCTTCCCCGGGACAGGGGCCTACGAGCAGTACTTC. Translation: CASSFPGTGAYEQYF. The chain has TRBV7-8 and TRBJ2-7; 10 bases line up with TRBD1. The CDR3 extends over 15 amino acids. Germline trimming cut 3 bases from V and 2 bases from J; bases unmatched to any gene: 4. Germline V gene data show CDR1 as SGHVS and CDR2 as FQNEAQ.

CDR3 region: CASARRQGADYNEQFF. The CDR3 coding sequence is TGTGCCAGCGCCCGCCGACAGGGGGCGGATTACAATGAGCAGTTCTTC. The V and J genes are TRBV28 and TRBJ2-1; TRBD1 agrees at 10 bases. Germline V lookup: CDR1 MDHEN, CDR2 SYDVKM. Germline trimming cut 8 bases from V and 4 bases from J; bases unmatched to any gene: 11. The CDR3 totals 16 residues. Complete variable domain (other parts from reference TRBV28 and TRBJ2-1): DVKVTQSSRYLVKRTGEKVFLECVQDMDHENMFWYRQDPGLGLRLIYFSYDVKMKEKGDIPEGYSVSREKKERFSLILESASTNQTSMYLCASARRQGADYNEQFFGPGTRLTVL.

This chain joins TRBV28 and TRBJ2-7; D is perhaps TRBD1 (6 bases). V lost 5 bases and J lost 2, with 28 bases in between. In germline, CDR1 is MDHEN, CDR2 SYDVKM. This CDR3 has 19 amino acids. The CDR3 nucleotides are TGTGCCAGCAGTCTCTATACCCCCCCCAGGGGCCGCGCCCCCTACGAGCAGTACTTC. As protein: CASSLYTPPRGRAPYEQYF. The variable domain in full, with the rest retrieved from reference TRBV28 and TRBJ2-7, is DVKVTQSSRYLVKRTGEKVFLECVQDMDHENMFWYRQDPGLGLRLIYFSYDVKMKEKGDIPEGYSVSREKKERFSLILESASTNQTSMYLCASSLYTPPRGRAPYEQYFGPGTRLTVT.

The chain uses TRBV11-2 and TRBJ1-1, with D tentatively TRBD1 (6 bases). CDR1 and CDR2 (germline): SGHAT, FQNNGV. Trimming removed 7 bases from V and 3 bases from J, with 18 bases in between. CDR3 length equals 15 residues. In DNA, the CDR3 is TGTGCCAGCAACTACTATAACAGGGCGGACACTGAAGCTTTCTTT. This encodes CASNYYNRADTEAFF.

The chain joins TRBV4-2 to TRBJ2-3; D perhaps matches TRBD2 (5 bases). The CDR3 has 18 residues. In germline, CDR1 is LGHNA, CDR2 YNFKEQ. V lost 0 bases to trimming and J lost 5 bases, with 21 bases between them. The CDR3 here is CASSQDIYGRGSQDTQYF. Written as DNA, the CDR3 is TGTGCCAGCAGCCAAGATATATATGGGAGAGGATCACAAGATACGCAGTATTTT.

The chain carries TRBV19 and TRBJ2-2; tentatively, D is TRBD2 (6 bases). Germline V lookup: CDR1 LNHDA, CDR2 SQIVND (reference sequence). The CDR3 sequence is 17 residues long. V lost 8 bases, J lost 4 bases, and 23 bases lay in between. DNA for the CDR3: TGTGCCAGTCAGGCCGCGATGACTAGTTTCTTCACCGGGGAGCTGTTTTTT. Protein sequence: CASQAAMTSFFTGELFF.

The chain recombines TRBV14 with TRBJ2-1; 8 bases are shared with TRBD2. The CDR3 totals 14 residues. Germline CDR1 SGHDN, CDR2 FVKESK. V lost 0 bases and J lost 15; bases outside the gene matches: 10. The CDR3 here is CASSQDRTSGQLFF. CDR3 in DNA: TGTGCCAGCAGCCAAGATAGAACTAGCGGACAGCTGTTCTTC. Full variable domain (remainder filled in from reference TRBV14 and TRBJ2-1): EAGVTQFPSHSVIEKGQTVTLRCDPISGHDNLYWYRRVMGKEIKFLLHFVKESKQDESGMPNNRFLAERTGGTYSTLKVQPAELEDSGVYFCASSQDRTSGQLFFGPGTRLTVL.

The chain combines TRBV2 with TRBJ1-1, with 10 bases aligning to TRBD1. Germline CDR1 SNHLY, CDR2 FYNNEI. The junction had 12 bases not matched to a gene; V was cut back by 4 bases and J by 1 base. The CDR3 covers 18 residues. CDR3 sequence: CASSVDRGQGLSNTEAFF. The DNA for the CDR3 is TGTGCCAGCAGTGTTGATCGGGGACAGGGGCTCTCGAACACTGAAGCTTTCTTT. The variable domain in full, completed from reference TRBV2 and TRBJ1-1, reads EPEVTQTPSHQVTQMGQEVILRCVPISNHLYFYWYRQILGQKVEFLVSFYNNEISEKSEIFDDQFSVERPDGSNFTLKIRSTKLEDSAMYFCASSVDRGQGLSNTEAFFGQGTRLTVV.